Listed here is a single TCR beta chain. Its target is unknown. The method was immunoSEQ multiplex PCR; TCRdb's version includes in-frame clones alone and lacks a portion of them. The sample lists 200,000 to 250,000 clones, around 78% seen once, with around 5.4% in the top ten. This specimen belongs to a study of cytomegalovirus exposure and HLA in healthy donors. Findings of the study overall: Reports indicated that the classifier achieved high specificity and sensitivity in diagnosing cytomegalovirus status.

Trimming removed 3 bases at V and 4 bases at J, with 15 bases between. The germline CDR1 and CDR2 sequences are LNHDA and SQIVND (reference sequence). The CDR3 covers 15 residues. This receptor was identified in a woman aged 18-29 years in good health and CMV-seronegative. Source material: PBMCs. The chain joins TRBV19 to TRBJ1-2; the D gene is possibly TRBD1 (5 bases). The CDR3 loop is CASSIQSGNLYGYTF. CDR3 bases: TGTGCCAGTAGTATTCAGTCAGGGAACCTCTATGGCTACACCTTC.